This section outlines one TCR beta chain sequence together with its context. Its antigen is undetermined. The germline CDR1 and CDR2 sequences are SGHAT and FQDESV (reference sequence). V lost 3 bases, J lost 2 bases, and 15 bases lay in between. The CDR3 covers 16 residues. The authors loaded roughly 180 ng DNA, 25,000 to 30,000 T cell genomes, into sorted-subset replicate PCRs. Measured with immunoSEQ multiplex PCR; TCRdb has only the in-frame clones, and not every one. The top ten hold around 0.15% of the sample, which has 2.5 million or so clones, over 85% seen once. These data belong to a study of shared clonotypes between healthy human individuals. Whole-study context: Plates per donor: three CD4 naive, three CD4 memory, two CD8 naive, one CD8 memory. The study, taken as a whole, reports: It was the non-shared clonotypes that had lower generation probabilities than clonotypes shared by all four donors.

This sequence originates from a young man in good health. The rearrangement joins TRBV11-1 to TRBJ2-3; a weak D match, TRBD1 (6 bases). The specimen sequenced was naive CD4+ T cells sorted from blood. Subset defined: CD45RA+ positively selected. The CDR3 spells CASSLAGPGVTDTQYF. CDR3 DNA sequence: TGTGCCAGCAGCTTGGCAGGCCCAGGGGTCACAGATACGCAGTATTTT.